A single sample is the source of the 31 T cell receptor beta chains below, sequenced in a study of blood T cell repertoires in COVID-19. This table comes from immunoSEQ multiplex PCR, and its TCRdb copy is limited to in-frame clones, with some not included. This table holds about 230,000 clones, around nine tenths found once. Sequencing was carried out using PBMCs or T cells enriched from blood (not recorded which). All receptors come from a young woman with acute COVID-19.

The J gene is TRBJ1-4, the V gene TRBV27, with D perhaps matching TRBD1 (6 bases). The CDR3 has 14 residues. The germline CDR1 and CDR2 sequences are MNHEY and SMNVEV (reference sequence). Trimming left V 7 bases short and J 8 bases short, with 17 bases between. CDR3 in amino acids: CASTPTGPSEKLFF. CDR3 bases: TGTGCCAGCACCCCCACAGGGCCGAGCGAAAAACTGTTTTTT.

The rearrangement joins TRBV19 to TRBJ2-3, with D possibly matching TRBD2 (5 bases). This CDR3 is built from 14 residues. Germline loops: CDR1 LNHDA, CDR2 SQIVND (reference sequence). V gave up 8 bases and J gave up 4 bases, with 16 bases separating them. The CDR3 reads CASVRRGVADTQYF. The CDR3 DNA follows: TGTGCCAGTGTAAGACGGGGAGTTGCAGATACGCAGTATTTT.

The chain links TRBV6-2 or TRBV6-3 to TRBJ2-6; the D is unclear. This CDR3 is 16 amino acids long. Trimming took 1 base from V and 1 from J, leaving 8 bases between them. Germline V lookup: CDR1 MNHEY, CDR2 SVGEGT. CDR3 residues: CASSYFGRSGANVLTF. As DNA, the CDR3 is TGTGCCAGCAGTTACTTTGGGCGATCTGGGGCCAACGTCCTGACTTTC.

V gene TRBV10-1 combines with J gene TRBJ1-1, with D tentatively TRBD1 (6 bases). The CDR3 length is 12 residues. Germline V gene data show CDR1 as WNHNN and CDR2 as SYGVQD (reference sequence). V dropped 5 bases and J dropped 4 bases, with 8 bases sitting between them. The CDR3 DNA follows: TGCGCCAGCAGTAACAGGGTCACTGAAGCTTTCTTT. This gives the protein CASSNRVTEAFF.

The chain has TRBV15 and TRBJ2-7; 10 bases agree with TRBD1. The ends lost 5 bases at V and 3 bases at J; junction bases unmatched: 4. CDR3 length: 14 amino acids. Germline V gene data show CDR1 as LNHNV and CDR2 as YYDKDF (reference sequence). The DNA of the CDR3 is TGTGCCACCAGCGTGGACAGGGGGGGCTACGAGCAGTACTTC. This translates into CATSVDRGGYEQYF.

This rearrangement joins TRBV7-6 to TRBJ2-3, with 13 bases matching TRBD2. This CDR3 is built from 17 residues. Germline loops: CDR1 SGHVS, CDR2 FNYEAQ. V dropped 1 base and J dropped 3; count of bases not matched to a gene: 4. CDR3 DNA: TGTGCCAGCAGCTTAGGGGGACTAGCGGGGCTAACAGATACGCAGTATTTT. It encodes CASSLGGLAGLTDTQYF.

J is TRBJ1-2 and V is TRBV5-6; TRBD1 is a possible D gene (5 bases). Germline CDR1 SGHDT, CDR2 YYEEEE. Trimming took 3 bases from V and 3 from J, leaving 15 bases between them. The CDR3 sequence is 15 residues long. CDR3 region: CASSSWGAPDYGYTF. CDR3 bases: TGTGCCAGCAGCTCCTGGGGCGCCCCGGACTATGGCTACACCTTC.

The chain couples TRBV9 to TRBJ2-3, with unresolved D. V was pared by 3 bases and J by 4 bases, with 15 bases between. The germline CDR1 and CDR2 sequences are SGDLS and YYNGEE. There are 15 residues in the CDR3. CDR3 sequence reads: CASSAPFPGADTQYF. DNA for the CDR3: TGTGCCAGCAGCGCCCCCTTCCCGGGTGCAGATACGCAGTATTTT.

The chain has TRBV20-1 and TRBJ1-1; D is uncertain. Looked up from germline, CDR1 is DFQATT and CDR2 is SNEGSKA (reference sequence). The CDR3 length is 11 residues. The CDR3 nucleotides read TGCAGCGGACTGTCGTCTGGTGAAGCTTTCTTT. It codes for CSGLSSGEAFF.

This clone was found once. The CDR3 sequence: CASSLDPGGTEAFF. The CDR3 coding sequence is TGCGCCAGCAGCTTGGACCCGGGTGGGACTGAAGCTTTCTTT. The chain is built from TRBV5-1 and TRBJ1-1; no definite D call. V dropped 0 bases and J dropped 5 bases, with 11 bases sitting between them. The CDR3 contains 14 residues. The V gene's germline CDR1 is SGHRS and CDR2 YFSETQ.

The rearrangement links TRBV4-3 to TRBJ2-7; D is unclear. V was trimmed by 0 bases and J by 3 bases, leaving 9 bases between them. Germline CDR1 is LGHNA and CDR2 is YSLEER. CDR3 length: 14 residues. As DNA, the CDR3 is TGCGCCAGCAGCCAAGATATAGCAGACTACGAGCAGTACTTC. Its translation: CASSQDIADYEQYF.

This clone was seen just once. The rearrangement uses TRBV7-9 and TRBJ1-1, with D hard to call. V was clipped by 6 bases and J by 4 bases, with 21 bases between them. Germline-derived CDR1 and CDR2 are SEHNR and FQNEAQ (reference sequence). The CDR3 loop spans 16 amino acids. The CDR3 bases are TGTGCCAGCAGTCAAAGGAGGGCCAGAAATTTCACTGAAGCTTTCTTT. As protein: CASSQRRARNFTEAFF.

This chain connects TRBV2 to TRBJ2-1; 7 bases line up with TRBD2. V lost 5 bases, J lost 5 bases, and 15 bases stayed unmatched. The CDR3 is 17 amino acids. In germline, CDR1 is SNHLY, CDR2 FYNNEI. The CDR3 sequence: CASSYYVSGAGDNEQFF. DNA of the CDR3: TGTGCCAGCAGTTACTATGTGAGCGGGGCGGGAGACAATGAGCAGTTCTTC.

V is TRBV5-1 and J is TRBJ1-1; 9 bases fit TRBD1. With 7 bases clipped from V and 4 bases from J, the junction kept 8 bases outside the gene matches. The CDR3 has 14 residues. Germline CDR1 SGHRS, CDR2 YFSETQ. The CDR3 sequence: CASGQGTAGTEAFF. In DNA, the CDR3 is TGCGCCAGCGGACAGGGGACCGCGGGCACTGAAGCTTTCTTT.

V gene TRBV14 combines with J gene TRBJ1-3; D ambiguous. Germline V gives CDR1 SGHDN, CDR2 FVKESK. This CDR3 comprises 15 residues. The V and J ends lost 4 bases and 1 base respectively, with 11 bases between them. CDR3 bases: TGTGCCAGCAGCCGGACTCGCCGATCTGGAAACACCATATATTTT. This encodes CASSRTRRSGNTIYF.

This chain connects TRBV7-9 to TRBJ1-5; D call uncertain. The V gene's germline CDR1 is SEHNR and CDR2 FQNEAQ (reference sequence). The ends were cut back, 6 bases at V and 8 bases at J, with 11 bases in the middle. The CDR3 runs to 12 residues. This CDR3 is CASSGQLEPQHF. In nucleotides, the CDR3 is TGTGCCAGCAGTGGGCAGTTGGAGCCCCAGCATTTT.

This sequence joins TRBV2 and TRBJ1-2, with a weak D call TRBD1 (6 bases). CDR3 length equals 15 residues. V dropped 2 bases and J dropped 4 bases, with 14 bases sitting between them. Germline V lookup: CDR1 SNHLY, CDR2 FYNNEI. This CDR3 reads CASSEQGHSSYGYTF. CDR3 nucleotides: TGTGCCAGCAGTGAACAGGGACATTCTTCCTATGGCTACACCTTC.

This clone was picked up a small number of times. J is TRBJ2-7 and V is TRBV6-5; the D is unclear. The length of the CDR3 is 14 residues. Germline V gives CDR1 MNHEY, CDR2 SVGAGI. V dropped 0 bases and J dropped 5 bases, with 11 bases sitting between them. CDR3 residues: CASSYSFSYHEQYF. CDR3 coding DNA: TGTGCCAGCAGTTACTCATTTAGTTACCACGAGCAGTACTTC.

The chain is built from TRBV3-1 (or the pseudogene TRBV3-2) and TRBJ2-5, with 10 bases aligning to TRBD2. The trim removed 4 bases at V and 4 bases at J, leaving 9 bases unmatched. Germline CDR1 LGHDT, CDR2 YNNKEL (reference sequence). The length of the CDR3 is 16 residues. The CDR3 coding sequence is TGTGCCAGCAGCCCTCCTAGCGGGGGAACCAGAGAGACCCAGTACTTC. This codes for CASSPPSGGTRETQYF.

The V gene is TRBV5-6, the J gene TRBJ1-6; D possibly corresponds to TRBD1 (5 bases). The CDR3 totals 15 residues. CDR1 is SGHDT, CDR2 YYEEEE, per germline. The germline V and J ends were trimmed by 4 bases and 6 bases, with 14 bases remaining between them. The CDR3 region has the DNA TGTGCCAGCAGCCGGAGGGGTATTAGTAATTCACCCCTCCACTTT. It codes for CASSRRGISNSPLHF.

This chain joins TRBV5-6 and TRBJ1-1, with D tentatively TRBD1 (6 bases). With 4 bases removed from V and 11 bases from J, the gap between germline ends came to 18 bases. The CDR3 is made up of 13 amino acids. Looked up from germline, CDR1 is SGHDT and CDR2 is YYEEEE. The CDR3 DNA reads TGTGCCAGCAGCCAGACTCCGGGACACGGGGCTTTCTTT. This translates into CASSQTPGHGAFF.

The gene calls are TRBV19 and TRBJ2-2, with 10 positions matching TRBD1. The germline V gene has CDR1 LNHDA and CDR2 SQIVND (reference sequence). V gave up 5 bases and J gave up 6 bases; unmatched junction bases: 9. The CDR3 totals 16 residues. The CDR3 region has the DNA TGTGCCAGTAGTTTCCGGGACAGGGGTTTCTCCGGGGAGCTGTTTTTT. Amino acid sequence: CASSFRDRGFSGELFF. The entire variable domain, with the rest obtained from reference TRBV19 and TRBJ2-2, is as follows: DGGITQSPKYLFRKEGQNVTLSCEQNLNHDAMYWYRQDPGQGLRLIYYSQIVNDFQKGDIAEGYSVSREKKESFPLTVTSAQKNPTAFYLCASSFRDRGFSGELFFGEGSRLTVL.

The chain combines TRBV19 with TRBJ2-7, with a weak D call TRBD1 (8 bases). Germline V gene sequence: CDR1 LNHDA, CDR2 SQIVND (reference sequence). CDR3 length equals 14 residues. The ends were cut back, 5 bases at V and 2 bases at J, with 13 bases in the middle. This CDR3 reads CASSGTGGAYEQYF. DNA of the CDR3: TGTGCCAGTAGTGGAACAGGGGGGGCCTACGAGCAGTACTTC.

The V gene is TRBV5-8, the J gene TRBJ1-2; 8 nucleotides match TRBD1. With 7 bases clipped from V and 4 bases from J, the junction kept 6 bases outside the gene matches. Germline V gives CDR1 SGHTS, CDR2 YDEGEE. The CDR3 covers 13 residues. This CDR3 is CASRRQGRYGYTF. The DNA of the CDR3 is TGTGCCAGCCGTAGACAGGGGCGCTATGGCTACACCTTC. The full variable domain, with the rest looked up from reference TRBV5-8 and TRBJ1-2, is EAGVTQSPTHLIKTRGQQATLRCSPISGHTSVYWYQQALGLGLQFLLWYDEGEERNRGNFPPRFSGRQFPNYSSELNVNALELEDSALYLCASRRQGRYGYTFGSGTRLTVV.

The V call is TRBV4-1, the J call TRBJ2-1; a possible D gene is TRBD2 (6 bases). Germline V gene sequence: CDR1 MGHRA, CDR2 YSYEKL. There are 16 residues in the CDR3. Trimming shortened V by 1 base and J by 4 bases, and 14 bases separated the two germline ends. CDR3 bases: TGCGCCAGCAGCCAAGTCACCGGGACTGATTACAATGAGCAGTTCTTC. Its translation is CASSQVTGTDYNEQFF.

The rearrangement links TRBV7-2 to TRBJ2-6; 9 nucleotides line up with TRBD1. Germline CDR1 SGHTA, CDR2 FQGNSA. The junction had 8 bases not matched to a gene; V was cut back by 5 bases and J by 0 bases. The length of the CDR3 is 18 residues. This chain's CDR3 is CASSLGQGGLSGANVLTF. The CDR3 DNA sequence: TGTGCCAGCAGCCTGGGACAGGGAGGTCTCTCTGGGGCCAACGTCCTGACTTTC.

The chain has TRBV5-5 and TRBJ1-1, with a possible D match to TRBD1 (5 bases). This CDR3 spans 14 amino acids. Trimming stripped 3 bases from V and 2 bases from J, with 11 bases between. In germline, CDR1 is SGHKS, CDR2 YYEKEE (reference sequence). CDR3 nucleotides: TGTGCCAGCAGCTGGGGTGGGGCTAACACTGAAGCTTTCTTT. Translating gives CASSWGGANTEAFF.

The rearrangement joins TRBV28 to TRBJ1-1; the D gene is possibly TRBD1 (6 bases). The CDR3 spans 16 residues. V lost 1 base, J lost 2 bases, and 14 bases lay in between. Germline-derived CDR1 and CDR2 are MDHEN and SYDVKM. The CDR3 region is CASSLSDEGDNTEAFF. The CDR3 nucleotides are TGTGCCAGCAGTTTATCGGACGAGGGGGATAACACTGAAGCTTTCTTT.

This rearrangement joins TRBV6-1 to TRBJ2-6, with 12 bases that match TRBD1. This CDR3 region has 19 residues. CDR1 and CDR2 (germline): MNHNS, SASEGT. With 2 bases clipped from V and 4 bases from J, the junction kept 9 bases outside the gene matches. For the CDR3, the DNA is TGTGCCAGCAGTGAATCGCCCCGGGACAGGGGGCTCGGGGCCAACGTCCTGACTTTC. Its protein product is CASSESPRDRGLGANVLTF.

This sequence joins TRBV3-1 (or the pseudogene TRBV3-2) and TRBJ1-6; no clear D gene. Trimming pared 0 bases from V and 7 bases from J, leaving 4 bases between. The CDR3 extends over 13 amino acids. CDR1 and CDR2 (germline): LGHDT, YNNKEL (reference sequence). Here the CDR3 DNA reads TGTGCCAGCAGCCAAGAATCGAATTCACCCCTCCACTTT. Translating gives CASSQESNSPLHF.

This sequence joins TRBV7-3 and TRBJ2-2; 7 bases fit TRBD1. The CDR3 has 16 residues. V trimming: 5 bases; J trimming: 1 base; junction bases outside the gene matches: 7. CDR1 and CDR2 (germline): SGHTA, FQGTGA. The CDR3 coding sequence is TGTGCCAGCAGCCTTACCGGGACAGTGAACACCGGGGAGCTGTTTTTT. The encoded protein is CASSLTGTVNTGELFF.